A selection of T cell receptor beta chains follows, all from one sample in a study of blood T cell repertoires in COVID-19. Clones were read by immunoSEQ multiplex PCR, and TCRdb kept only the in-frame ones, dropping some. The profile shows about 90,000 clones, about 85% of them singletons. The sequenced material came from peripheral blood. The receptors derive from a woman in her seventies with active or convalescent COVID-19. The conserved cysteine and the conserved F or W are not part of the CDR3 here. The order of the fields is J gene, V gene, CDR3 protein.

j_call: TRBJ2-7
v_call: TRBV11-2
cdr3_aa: ASSLGAGNVGEQY

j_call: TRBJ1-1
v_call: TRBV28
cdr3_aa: ASSLGDRVMNTEAF

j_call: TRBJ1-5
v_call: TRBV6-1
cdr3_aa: ASWTEGSNQPQH

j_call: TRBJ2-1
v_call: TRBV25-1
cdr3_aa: ASSDPTLGGGAGEQF

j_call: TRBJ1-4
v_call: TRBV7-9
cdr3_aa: ASSSGGTNEKLF

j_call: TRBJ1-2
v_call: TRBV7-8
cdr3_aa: ASSPRLTGPYGYT

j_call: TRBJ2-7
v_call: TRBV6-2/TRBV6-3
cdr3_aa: ASSYSLQSDRGIYEQY

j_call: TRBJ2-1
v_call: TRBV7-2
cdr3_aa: ASSPLSLEGEQF

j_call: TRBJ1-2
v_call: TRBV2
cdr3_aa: ASSEGGVRGYT

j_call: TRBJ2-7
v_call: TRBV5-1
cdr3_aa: ASSLVVGTYEQY

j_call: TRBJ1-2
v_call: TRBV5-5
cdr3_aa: ASSLVAGNGYT

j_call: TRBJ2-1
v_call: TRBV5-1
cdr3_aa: ASSLAIGAGVQF

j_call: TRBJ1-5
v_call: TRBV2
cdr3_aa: ASTYQVDQPQH

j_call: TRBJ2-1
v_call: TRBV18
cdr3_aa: ASSPGGYNEQF

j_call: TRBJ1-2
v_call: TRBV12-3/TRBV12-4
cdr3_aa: ASSRTGYGYT

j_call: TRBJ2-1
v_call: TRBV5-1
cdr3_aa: ASSPDRGSWNEQF

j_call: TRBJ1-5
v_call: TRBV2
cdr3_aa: ASSEQVGQPQH

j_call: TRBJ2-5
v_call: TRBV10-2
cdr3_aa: ASSEYTGFPERETQY

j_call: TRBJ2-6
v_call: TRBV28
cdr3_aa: ASSRGQGISGANVLT

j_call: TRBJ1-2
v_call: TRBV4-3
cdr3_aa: ASSQLAGGFGYGYT

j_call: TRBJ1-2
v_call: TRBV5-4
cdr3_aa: ASSKTAGTGAYGYT

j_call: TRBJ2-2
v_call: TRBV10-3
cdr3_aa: AISDETGNTGELF

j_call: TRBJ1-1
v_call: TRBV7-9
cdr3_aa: ASSFDRDTEAF

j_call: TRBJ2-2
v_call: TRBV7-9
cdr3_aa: ASSLNPRQDNTGELF

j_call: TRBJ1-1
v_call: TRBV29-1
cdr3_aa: SVAGTGLNTEAF

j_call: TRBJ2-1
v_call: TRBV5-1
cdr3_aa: ASRKTGSSYNEQF

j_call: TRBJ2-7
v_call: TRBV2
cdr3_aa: ASSVRTGSSEQY

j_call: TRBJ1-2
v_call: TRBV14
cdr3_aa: ASSRRGNYGYT

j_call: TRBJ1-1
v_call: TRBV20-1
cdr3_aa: SALAGPEAF

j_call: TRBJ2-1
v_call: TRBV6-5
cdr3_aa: ASSSPGGGNEQF

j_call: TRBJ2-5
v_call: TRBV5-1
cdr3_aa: ASSTQTAGQETQY

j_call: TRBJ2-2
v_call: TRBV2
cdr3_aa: ASRQGFGELF

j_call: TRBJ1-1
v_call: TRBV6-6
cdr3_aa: ASSYTQGGNTEAF

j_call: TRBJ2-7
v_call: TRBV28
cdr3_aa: ASSATSGGLYEQY

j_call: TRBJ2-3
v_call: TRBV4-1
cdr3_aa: ASSQPTGGKDTQY

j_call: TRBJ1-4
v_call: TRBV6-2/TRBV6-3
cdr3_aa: ASSYGPLGGLF

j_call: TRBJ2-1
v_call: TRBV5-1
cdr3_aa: ASSAVGGSSYNEQF

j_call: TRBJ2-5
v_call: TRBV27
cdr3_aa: ASSPWGRAETQY

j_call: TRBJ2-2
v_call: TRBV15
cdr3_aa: ATSGGTSGYPNTGELF

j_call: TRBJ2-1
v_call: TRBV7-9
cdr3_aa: ASSLAGTGGEQF

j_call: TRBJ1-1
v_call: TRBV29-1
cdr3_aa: SGGQGNTEAF

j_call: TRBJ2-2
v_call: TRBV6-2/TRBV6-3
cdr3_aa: ASSYDSSNTGELF

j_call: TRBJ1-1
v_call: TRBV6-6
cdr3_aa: ASRQGMNTEAF

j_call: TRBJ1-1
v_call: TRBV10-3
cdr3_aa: AIETDPMNTEAF

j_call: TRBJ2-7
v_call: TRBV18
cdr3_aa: ASSPPGRQDYEQY

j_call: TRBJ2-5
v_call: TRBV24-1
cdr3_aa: ATSDSRWDSGAGETQY

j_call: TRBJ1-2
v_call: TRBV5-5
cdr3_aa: ASSLRGSDYGYT

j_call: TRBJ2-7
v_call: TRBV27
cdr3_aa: ASSFLGGGGYEQY